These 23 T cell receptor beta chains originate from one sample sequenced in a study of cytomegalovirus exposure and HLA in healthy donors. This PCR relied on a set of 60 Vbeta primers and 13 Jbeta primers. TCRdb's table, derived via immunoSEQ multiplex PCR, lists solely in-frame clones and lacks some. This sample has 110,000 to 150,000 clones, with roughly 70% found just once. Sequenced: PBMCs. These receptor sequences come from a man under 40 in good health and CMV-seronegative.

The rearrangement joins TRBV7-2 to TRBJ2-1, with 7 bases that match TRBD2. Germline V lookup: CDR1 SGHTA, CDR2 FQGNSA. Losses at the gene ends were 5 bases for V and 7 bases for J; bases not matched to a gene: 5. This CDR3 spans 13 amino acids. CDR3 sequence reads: CASSQSGVNEQFF. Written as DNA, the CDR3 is TGTGCCAGCAGCCAGAGCGGGGTAAATGAGCAGTTCTTC. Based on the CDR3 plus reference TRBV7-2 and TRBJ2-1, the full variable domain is GAGVSQSPSNKVTEKGKDVELRCDPISGHTALYWYRQSLGQGLEFLIYFQGNSAPDKSGLPSDRFSAERTGGSVSTLTIQRTQQEDSAVYLCASSQSGVNEQFFGPGTRLTVL.

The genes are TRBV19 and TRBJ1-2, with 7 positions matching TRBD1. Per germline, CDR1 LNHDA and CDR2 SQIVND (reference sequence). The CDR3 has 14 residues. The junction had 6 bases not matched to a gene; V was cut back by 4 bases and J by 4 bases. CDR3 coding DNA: TGTGCCAGTAGTACCCGGGACAGCCTCTATGGCTACACCTTC. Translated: CASSTRDSLYGYTF.

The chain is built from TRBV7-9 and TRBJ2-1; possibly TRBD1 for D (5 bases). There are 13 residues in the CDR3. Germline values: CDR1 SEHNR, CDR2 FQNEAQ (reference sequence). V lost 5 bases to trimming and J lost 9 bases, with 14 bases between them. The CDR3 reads CASSPLRASEQFF. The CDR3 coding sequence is TGTGCCAGCAGCCCTCTCAGGGCGAGTGAGCAGTTCTTC.

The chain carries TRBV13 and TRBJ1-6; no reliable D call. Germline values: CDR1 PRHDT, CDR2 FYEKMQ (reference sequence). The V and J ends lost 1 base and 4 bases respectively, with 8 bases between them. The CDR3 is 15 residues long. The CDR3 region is CASSLAQDYNSPLHF. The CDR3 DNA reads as TGTGCCAGCAGCTTAGCTCAGGATTATAATTCACCCCTCCACTTT. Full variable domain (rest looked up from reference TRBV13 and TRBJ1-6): AAGVIQSPRHLIKEKRETATLKCYPIPRHDTVYWYQQGPGQDPQFLISFYEKMQSDKGSIPDRFSAQQFSDYHSELNMSSLELGDSALYFCASSLAQDYNSPLHFGNGTRLTVT.

CDR3 nucleotides: TGTGCCATCAGTGATCCCGGGGGGGATACTGAAGCTTTCTTT. Amino acid sequence: CAISDPGGDTEAFF. This sequence joins TRBV10-3 and TRBJ1-1, with TRBD1 as a possible D gene (5 bases). The germline V gene encodes CDR1 ENHRY and CDR2 SYGVKD. The CDR3 loop spans 14 amino acids. V was cut by 3 bases and J by 5 bases, with 13 bases left in between.

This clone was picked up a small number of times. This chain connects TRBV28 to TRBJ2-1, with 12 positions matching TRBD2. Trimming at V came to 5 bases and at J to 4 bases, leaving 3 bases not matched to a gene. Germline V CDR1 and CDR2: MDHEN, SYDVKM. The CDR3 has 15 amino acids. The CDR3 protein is CASSPSGRGYNEQFF. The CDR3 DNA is TGTGCCAGCAGTCCTAGCGGGAGGGGATACAATGAGCAGTTCTTC.

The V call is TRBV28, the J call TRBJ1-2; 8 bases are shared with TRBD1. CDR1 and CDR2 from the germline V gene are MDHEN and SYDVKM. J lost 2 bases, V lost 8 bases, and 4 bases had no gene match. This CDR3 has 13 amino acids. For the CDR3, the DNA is TGTGCCAGCCAGCGACAGGGGAACTATGGCTACACCTTC. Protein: CASQRQGNYGYTF.

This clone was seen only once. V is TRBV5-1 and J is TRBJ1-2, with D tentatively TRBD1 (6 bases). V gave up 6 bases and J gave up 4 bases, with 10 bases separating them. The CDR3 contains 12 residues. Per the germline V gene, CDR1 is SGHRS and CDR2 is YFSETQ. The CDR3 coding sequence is TGCGCCAGCACCATGGACAGCTATGGCTACACCTTC. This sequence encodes CASTMDSYGYTF. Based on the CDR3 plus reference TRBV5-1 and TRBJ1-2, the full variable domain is KAGVTQTPRYLIKTRGQQVTLSCSPISGHRSVSWYQQTPGQGLQFLFEYFSETQRNKGNFPGRFSGRQFSNSRSEMNVSTLELGDSALYLCASTMDSYGYTFGSGTRLTVV.

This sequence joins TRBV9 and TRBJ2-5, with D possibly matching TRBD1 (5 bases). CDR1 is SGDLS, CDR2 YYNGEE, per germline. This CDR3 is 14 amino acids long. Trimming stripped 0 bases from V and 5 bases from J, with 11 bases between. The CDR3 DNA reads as TGTGCCAGCAGCGTAGGCAGGGCGGAGGAGACCCAGTACTTC. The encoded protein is CASSVGRAEETQYF.

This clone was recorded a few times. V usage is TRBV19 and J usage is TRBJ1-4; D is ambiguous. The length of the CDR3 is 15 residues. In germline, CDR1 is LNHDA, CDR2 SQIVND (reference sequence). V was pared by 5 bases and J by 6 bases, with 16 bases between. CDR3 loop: CASSVGPLPHEKLFF. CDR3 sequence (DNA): TGTGCCAGTAGTGTTGGGCCTCTTCCCCATGAAAAACTGTTTTTT.

CDR3 sequence reads: CASSYSRTGDQPQHF. In DNA form, the CDR3 reads TGTGCCAGCAGTTACTCTCGGACAGGGGATCAGCCCCAGCATTTT. The chain joins TRBV6-6 to TRBJ1-5; 9 bases are shared with TRBD1. The CDR3 has 15 amino acids. Germline V gene sequence: CDR1 MNHNY, CDR2 SVGAGI (reference sequence). V dropped 0 bases and J dropped 5; count of bases not matched to a gene: 2.

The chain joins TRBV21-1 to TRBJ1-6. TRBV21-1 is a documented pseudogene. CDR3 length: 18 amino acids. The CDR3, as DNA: TGTGCCAGCAGCCCGGCCTGGGGGGGGGTAACCTATAATTCACCCCTCCACTTT. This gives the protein CASSPAWGGVTYNSPLHF.

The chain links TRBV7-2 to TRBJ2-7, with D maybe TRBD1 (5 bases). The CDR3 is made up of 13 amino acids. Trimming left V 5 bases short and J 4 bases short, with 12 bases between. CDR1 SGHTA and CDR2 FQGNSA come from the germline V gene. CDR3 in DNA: TGTGCCAGCAGCCGAAACCCAGGGTACGAGCAGTACTTC. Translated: CASSRNPGYEQYF.

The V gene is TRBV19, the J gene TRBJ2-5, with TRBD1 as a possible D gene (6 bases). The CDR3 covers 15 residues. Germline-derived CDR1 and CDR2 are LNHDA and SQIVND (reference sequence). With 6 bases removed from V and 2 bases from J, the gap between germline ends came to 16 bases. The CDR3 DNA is TGTGCCAGTAGCAACGGATGGGGGCTACAAGAGACCCAGTACTTC. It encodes CASSNGWGLQETQYF.

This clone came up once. The CDR3 here is CASSTSRAANIQYF. The CDR3 coding sequence is TGTGCCAGCAGTACCTCCCGAGCGGCCAACATTCAGTACTTC. This sequence joins TRBV28 and TRBJ2-4, with D possibly being TRBD2 (5 bases). CDR3 length equals 14 residues. Trimming cost V 5 bases and J 7 bases, with 15 bases left between them. Looked up from germline, CDR1 is MDHEN and CDR2 is SYDVKM.

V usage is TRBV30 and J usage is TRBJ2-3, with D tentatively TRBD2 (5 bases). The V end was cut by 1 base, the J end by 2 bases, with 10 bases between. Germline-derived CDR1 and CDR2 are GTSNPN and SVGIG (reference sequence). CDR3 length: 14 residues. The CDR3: CAWSAGIPTDTQYF. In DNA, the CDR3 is TGTGCCTGGAGTGCGGGAATCCCCACAGATACGCAGTATTTT.

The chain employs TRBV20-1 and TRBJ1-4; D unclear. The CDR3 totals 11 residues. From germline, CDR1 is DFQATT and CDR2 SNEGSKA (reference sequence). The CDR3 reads CIYATNEKLFF. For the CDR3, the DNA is TGCATATATGCAACTAATGAAAAACTGTTTTTT.

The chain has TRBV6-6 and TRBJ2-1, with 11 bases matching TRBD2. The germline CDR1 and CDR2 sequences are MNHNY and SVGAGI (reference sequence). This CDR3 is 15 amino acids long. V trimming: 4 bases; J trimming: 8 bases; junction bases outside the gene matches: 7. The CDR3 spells CASSFLAGGLYEQFF. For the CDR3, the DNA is TGTGCCAGCAGTTTCCTAGCGGGAGGCCTCTATGAGCAGTTCTTC.

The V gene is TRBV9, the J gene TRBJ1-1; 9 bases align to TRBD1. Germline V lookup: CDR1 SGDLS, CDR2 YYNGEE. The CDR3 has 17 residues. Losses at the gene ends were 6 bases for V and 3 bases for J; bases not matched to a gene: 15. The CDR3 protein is CASITDRDRAGDTEAFF. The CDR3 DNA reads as TGTGCCAGCATCACGGACAGGGACAGGGCGGGGGACACTGAAGCTTTCTTT. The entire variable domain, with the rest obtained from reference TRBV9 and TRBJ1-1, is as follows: DSGVTQTPKHLITATGQRVTLRCSPRSGDLSVYWYQQSLDQGLQFLIQYYNGEERAKGNILERFSAQQFPDLHSELNLSSLELGDSALYFCASITDRDRAGDTEAFFGQGTRLTVV.

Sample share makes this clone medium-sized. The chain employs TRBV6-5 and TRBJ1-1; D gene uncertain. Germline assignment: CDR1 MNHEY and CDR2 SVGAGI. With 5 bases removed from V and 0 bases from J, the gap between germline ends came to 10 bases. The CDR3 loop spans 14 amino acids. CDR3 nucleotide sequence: TGTGCCAGCAGTGCCGGAGGGATGAACACTGAAGCTTTCTTT. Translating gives CASSAGGMNTEAFF.

The CDR3 sequence is CASSEIGGTNTGELFF. The CDR3 coding sequence is TGTGCCAGCAGTGAAATCGGGGGGACGAACACCGGGGAGCTGTTTTTT. The gene calls are TRBV2 and TRBJ2-2; 7 bases match TRBD2. This CDR3 is 16 amino acids long. J gave up 0 bases and V 2 bases, and 3 bases lay outside the gene matches. Germline lookup yields CDR1 SNHLY and CDR2 FYNNEI.

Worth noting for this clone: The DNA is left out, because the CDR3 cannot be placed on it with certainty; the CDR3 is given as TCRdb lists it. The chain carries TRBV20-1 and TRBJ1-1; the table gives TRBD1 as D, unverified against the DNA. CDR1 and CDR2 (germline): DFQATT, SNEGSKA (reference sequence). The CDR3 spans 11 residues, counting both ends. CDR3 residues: CSARVAQGTFF.

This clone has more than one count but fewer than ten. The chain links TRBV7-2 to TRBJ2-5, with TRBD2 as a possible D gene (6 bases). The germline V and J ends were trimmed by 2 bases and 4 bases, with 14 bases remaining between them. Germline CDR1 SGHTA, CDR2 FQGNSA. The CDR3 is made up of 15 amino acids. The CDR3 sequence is CASSLILGGRETQYF. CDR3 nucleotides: TGTGCCAGCAGCTTAATTCTCGGGGGAAGAGAGACCCAGTACTTC.